Here is one TCR beta chain with its context. What it binds is unknown. Assay: immunoSEQ multiplex PCR; the TCRdb copy retains only in-frame clones and omits some. The table lists 300,000 to 350,000 clones, around four fifths of them singletons. This entry is derived from a study of Ad26.COV2.S vaccination and SARS-CoV-2 variants. General study points: It was vaccine recipients, not placebo recipients, who had the higher spike-specific TCR breadth.

Treatment of the sample: some 19 received Ad26.COV2.S at low or high dose, single or two shots; roughly five received placebo; per-sample allocation not given. The samples were gathered on day 63 after the first injection of vaccine or placebo. Participants' vaccine, an Ad26 vector, delivered Wuhan-strain SARS-CoV-2 spike. The germline V gene encodes CDR1 SGDLS and CDR2 YYNGEE. CDR3 size: 13 residues. V lost 4 bases and J lost 10, with 12 bases in between. The chain couples TRBV9 to TRBJ1-6; no clear D gene. The source was peripheral blood, collected in a trial of Ad26.COV2.S vaccine versus placebo. The receptor comes from a person aged 18 to 65 who received the Ad26.COV2.S COVID-19 vaccine or a placebo. DNA of the CDR3: TGTGCCAGCAGCTCTCGGGCCGGCTCACCCCTCCACTTT. It codes for CASSSRAGSPLHF.